This TCR beta chain was identified during a study of metastatic and nonmetastatic thyroid tumors. Using MiXCR, TCRdb re-called clones from the PCR reads. The sample carries about 89,000 clones, 9.5% to 15% recorded once. J was trimmed by 2 bases and V by 7 bases; bases with no gene match: 12. This CDR3 is 17 amino acids long. Germline V gene data show CDR1 as SGHAT and CDR2 as FQNNGV. No treatment of any kind had been given to any patient before thyroid surgery. Ten or more counts support this clone. This receptor was obtained from a female donor with papillary thyroid cancer or a benign thyroid nodule (not recorded which). Some clones in this sample may be carry-over from other donors' samples. The V gene is TRBV11-2, the J gene TRBJ2-7; 12 bases map to TRBD2. Sequences were obtained from tumor tissue. This CDR3 is CASTLGLWTSGTYEQYF. CDR3 DNA sequence: TGTGCCAGCACCCTCGGACTATGGACTAGCGGGACCTACGAGCAGTACTTC.